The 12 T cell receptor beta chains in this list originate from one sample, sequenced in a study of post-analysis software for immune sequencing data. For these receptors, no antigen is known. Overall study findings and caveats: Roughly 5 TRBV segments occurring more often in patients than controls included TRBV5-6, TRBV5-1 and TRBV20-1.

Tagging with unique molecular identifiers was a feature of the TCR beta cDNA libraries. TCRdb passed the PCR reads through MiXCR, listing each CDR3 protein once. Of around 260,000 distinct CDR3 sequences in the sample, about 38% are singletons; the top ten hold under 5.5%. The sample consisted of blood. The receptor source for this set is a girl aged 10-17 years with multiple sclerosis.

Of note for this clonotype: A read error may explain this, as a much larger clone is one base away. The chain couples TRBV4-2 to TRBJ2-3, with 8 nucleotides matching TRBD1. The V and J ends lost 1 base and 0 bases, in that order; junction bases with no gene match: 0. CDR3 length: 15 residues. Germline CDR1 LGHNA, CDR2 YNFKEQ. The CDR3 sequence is CASSQGQGSTDTQYF. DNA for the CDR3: TGTGCCAGCAGCCAAGGACAGGGGAGCACAGATACGCAGTATTTT.

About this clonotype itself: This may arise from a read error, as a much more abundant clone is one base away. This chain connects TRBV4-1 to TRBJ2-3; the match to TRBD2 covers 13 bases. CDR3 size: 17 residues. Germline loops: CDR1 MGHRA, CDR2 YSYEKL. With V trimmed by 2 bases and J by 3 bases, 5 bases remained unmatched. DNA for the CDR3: TGCGCCAGCAGCCAACAACTAGCGGGGGGGCCGACAGATACGCAGTATTTT. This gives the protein CASSQQLAGGPTDTQYF.

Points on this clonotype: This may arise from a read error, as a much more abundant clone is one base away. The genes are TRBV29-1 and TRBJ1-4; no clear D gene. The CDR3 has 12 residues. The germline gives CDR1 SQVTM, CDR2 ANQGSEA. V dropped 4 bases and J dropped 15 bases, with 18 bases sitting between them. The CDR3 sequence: CSVVVVWGMVFF. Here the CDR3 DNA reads TGCAGCGTTGTAGTGGTGTGGGGAATGGTGTTTTTT. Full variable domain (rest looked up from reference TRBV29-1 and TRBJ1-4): SAVISQKPSRDICQRGTSLTIQCQVDSQVTMMFWYRQQPGQSLTLIATANQGSEATYESGFVIDKFPISRPNLTFSTLTVSNMSPEDSSIYLCSVVVVWGMVFFGSGTQLSVL.

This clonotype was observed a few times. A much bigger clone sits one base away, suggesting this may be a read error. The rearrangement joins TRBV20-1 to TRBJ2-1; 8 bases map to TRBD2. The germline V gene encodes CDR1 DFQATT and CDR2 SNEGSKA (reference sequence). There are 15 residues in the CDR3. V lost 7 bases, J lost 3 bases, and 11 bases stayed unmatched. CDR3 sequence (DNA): TGCAGTGTTGCCCCGATAGCGGGGAGCTACAATGAGCAGTTCTTC. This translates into CSVAPIAGSYNEQFF.

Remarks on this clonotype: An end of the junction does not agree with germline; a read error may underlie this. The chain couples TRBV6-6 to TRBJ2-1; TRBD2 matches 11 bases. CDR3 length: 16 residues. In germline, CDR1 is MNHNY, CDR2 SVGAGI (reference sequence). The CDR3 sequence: CASSKTSGAHYNERFF. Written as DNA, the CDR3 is TGTGCCAGCAGCAAGACTAGCGGGGCTCATTACAATGAGCGGTTCTTC.

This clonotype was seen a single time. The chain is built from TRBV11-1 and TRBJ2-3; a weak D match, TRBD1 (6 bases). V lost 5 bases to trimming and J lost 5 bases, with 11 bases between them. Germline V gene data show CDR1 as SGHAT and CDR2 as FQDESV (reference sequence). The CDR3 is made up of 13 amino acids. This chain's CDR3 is CASSATGGDTQYF. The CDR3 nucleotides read TGTGCCAGCAGCGCGACAGGAGGAGATACGCAGTATTTT.

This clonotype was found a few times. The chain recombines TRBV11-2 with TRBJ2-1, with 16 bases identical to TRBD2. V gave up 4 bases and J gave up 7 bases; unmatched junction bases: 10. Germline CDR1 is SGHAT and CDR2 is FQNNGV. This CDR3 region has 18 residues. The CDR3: CASSSGTSGGARGNEQFF. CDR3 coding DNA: TGTGCCAGCAGCTCGGGGACTAGCGGGGGGGCACGGGGGAATGAGCAGTTCTTC.

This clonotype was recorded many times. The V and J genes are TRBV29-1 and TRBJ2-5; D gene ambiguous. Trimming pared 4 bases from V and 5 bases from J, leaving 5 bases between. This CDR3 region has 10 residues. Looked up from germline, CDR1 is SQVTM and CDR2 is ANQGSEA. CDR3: CSVGRETQYF. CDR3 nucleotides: TGCAGCGTTGGAAGGGAGACCCAGTACTTC.

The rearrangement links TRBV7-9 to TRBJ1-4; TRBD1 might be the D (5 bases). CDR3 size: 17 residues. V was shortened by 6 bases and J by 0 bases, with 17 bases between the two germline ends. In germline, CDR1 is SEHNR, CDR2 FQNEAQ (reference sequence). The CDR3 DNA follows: TGTGCCAGCAGATCGGGACGCGGGATTGCAACTAATGAAAAACTGTTTTTT. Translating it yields CASRSGRGIATNEKLFF.

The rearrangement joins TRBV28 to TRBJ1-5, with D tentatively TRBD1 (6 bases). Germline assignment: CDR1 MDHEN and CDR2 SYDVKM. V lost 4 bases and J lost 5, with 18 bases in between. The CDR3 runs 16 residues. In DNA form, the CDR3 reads TGTGCCAGCAGTTCTGGGGTACGGGGGGGCGATCAGCCCCAGCATTTT. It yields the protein CASSSGVRGGDQPQHF.

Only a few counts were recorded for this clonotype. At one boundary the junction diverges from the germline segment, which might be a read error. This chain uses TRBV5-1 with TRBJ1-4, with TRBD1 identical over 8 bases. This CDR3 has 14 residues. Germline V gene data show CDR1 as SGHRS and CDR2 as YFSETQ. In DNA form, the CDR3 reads TGCGCCAGTGCAAAGGGACAGGAGAATGAAAAACTGTATTTT. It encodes CASAKGQENEKLYF.

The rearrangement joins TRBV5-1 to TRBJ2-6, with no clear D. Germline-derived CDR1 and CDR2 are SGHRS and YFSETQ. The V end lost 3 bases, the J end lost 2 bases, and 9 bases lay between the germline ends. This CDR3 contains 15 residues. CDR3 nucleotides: TGCGCCAGCAGCTCGCCCAATGCTGGGGCCAACGTCCTGACTTTC. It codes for CASSSPNAGANVLTF.